This entry lists 14 T cell receptor beta chains sequenced from one sample in a study of blood T cell repertoires in COVID-19. Sequenced by immunoSEQ multiplex PCR; TCRdb stores in-frame clones only, minus some. The table has over 200,000 clones, 83% seen once; the top ten hold about 1.3%. Material for sequencing was peripheral blood. All receptors come from a woman aged 25 to 39 with COVID-19, enrolled during active disease.

The rearrangement joins TRBV30 to TRBJ1-2; tentatively, D is TRBD1 (6 bases). This CDR3 contains 15 residues. Deletions cut 3 bases from V and 2 bases from J, with 16 bases between. Germline CDR1 GTSNPN, CDR2 SVGIG (reference sequence). For the CDR3, the DNA is TGTGCCTGGAGGGCAGGAACAGGGCCGAACTATGGCTACACCTTC. Amino acids: CAWRAGTGPNYGYTF.

This clone was detected a few times. J is TRBJ2-2 and V is TRBV3-1 (or the pseudogene TRBV3-2), with 7 positions matching TRBD1. Looked up from germline, CDR1 is LGHDT and CDR2 is YNNKEL (reference sequence). After removal of 1 base from V and 5 bases from J, the junction contained 7 bases not matched to a gene. This CDR3 is built from 16 residues. The CDR3 DNA reads as TGTGCCAGCAGCCAAGCCAGGGGGAAGGAGACCGGGGAGCTGTTTTTT. Its protein product is CASSQARGKETGELFF.

This sequence joins TRBV5-4 and TRBJ1-2; perhaps TRBD1 as D (5 bases). The germline CDR1 and CDR2 sequences are SGHNT and YYREEE (reference sequence). CDR3 length: 17 amino acids. Trimming left V 2 bases short and J 0 bases short, with 17 bases between. The DNA of the CDR3 is TGTGCCAGCAGCTTCGGTTCGCGACAGACCACTAACTATGGCTACACCTTC. Translating gives CASSFGSRQTTNYGYTF. Full variable domain (rest looked up from reference TRBV5-4 and TRBJ1-2): ETGVTQSPTHLIKTRGQQVTLRCSSQSGHNTVSWYQQALGQGPQFIFQYYREEENGRGNFPPRFSGLQFPNYSSELNVNALELDDSALYLCASSFGSRQTTNYGYTFGSGTRLTVV.

Only one count was recorded for this clone. The chain recombines TRBV6-5 with TRBJ2-2; D is uncertain. There are 13 residues in the CDR3. V gave up 8 bases and J gave up 6 bases, with 13 bases separating them. Germline values: CDR1 MNHEY, CDR2 SVGAGI. The CDR3 DNA reads TGTGCCAGCGTCCTAGGTCGGGCCGGGGAGCTGTTTTTT. It specifies CASVLGRAGELFF.

The chain couples TRBV7-6 to TRBJ2-1; 14 bases align to TRBD2. Germline CDR1 reads SGHVS; CDR2 reads FNYEAQ. This CDR3 comprises 20 residues. V lost 1 base to trimming and J lost 3 bases; unmatched junction nucleotides: 11. The CDR3 region has the DNA TGTGCCAGCAGCTTAGGGGGACTAGCGGGGGTTCCTACCTACTACAATGAGCAGTTCTTC. Residues: CASSLGGLAGVPTYYNEQFF.

The rearrangement uses TRBV7-9 and TRBJ1-4; 8 positions agree with TRBD1. CDR3 size: 13 residues. Trimming cost V 5 bases and J 8 bases; bases outside gene matches: 4. The germline V gene encodes CDR1 SEHNR and CDR2 FQNEAQ (reference sequence). The CDR3 is CASSRGQEEKLFF. In DNA, the CDR3 is TGTGCCAGCAGCCGGGGACAGGAGGAAAAACTGTTTTTT.

In this sample, this clone turned up many times. V usage is TRBV6-4 and J usage is TRBJ2-2; 10 bases line up with TRBD1. J lost 6 bases, V lost 6 bases, and 7 bases had no gene match. Germline V lookup: CDR1 MRHNA, CDR2 SNTAGT. The CDR3 extends over 15 amino acids. CDR3 sequence (DNA): TGTGCCAGCAGCCCCGGGACAGGGGCGCCCGGGGAGCTGTTTTTT. It specifies CASSPGTGAPGELFF.

The genes are TRBV2 and TRBJ2-2, with D tentatively TRBD1 (6 bases). The CDR3 has 13 residues. V was pared by 6 bases and J by 4 bases, with 9 bases between. CDR1 and CDR2 from the germline V gene are SNHLY and FYNNEI. The CDR3 DNA sequence: TGTGCCAGCAGGAACAGGGTCACCGGGGAGCTGTTTTTT. Its protein is CASRNRVTGELFF.

The chain joins TRBV13 to TRBJ2-3; the D gene is possibly TRBD2 (6 bases). The CDR3 extends over 16 amino acids. The V end was cut by 7 bases, the J end by 4 bases, with 21 bases between. The germline V gene has CDR1 PRHDT and CDR2 FYEKMQ (reference sequence). The CDR3 DNA reads TGTGCCAGCAACCCCCGACTAGTCCCGACCCCAGATACGCAGTATTTT. Amino acids: CASNPRLVPTPDTQYF.

The chain couples TRBV7-9 to TRBJ2-3, with D unresolved. The germline gives CDR1 SEHNR, CDR2 FQNEAQ (reference sequence). The CDR3 consists of 14 residues. V lost 6 bases and J 1 base, leaving 11 bases between the germline ends. The CDR3 loop is CASRRSSGTDTQYF. In DNA form, the CDR3 reads TGTGCCAGCAGGCGCTCGTCCGGCACAGATACGCAGTATTTT.

The rearrangement joins TRBV7-9 to TRBJ2-1, with 14 bases lining up with TRBD2. The CDR3 is 17 residues long. Germline-derived CDR1 and CDR2 are SEHNR and FQNEAQ (reference sequence). The ends lost 7 bases at V and 4 bases at J; junction bases unmatched: 9. CDR3 nucleotide sequence: TGTGCCAGCACCGGGACTAGCGGGGGTGGGGCTTACAATGAGCAGTTCTTC. It translates to CASTGTSGGGAYNEQFF.

The chain uses TRBV19 and TRBJ2-1; 8 nucleotides line up with TRBD1. After removal of 1 base from V and 9 bases from J, the junction contained 8 bases not matched to a gene. The CDR3 loop spans 15 amino acids. Germline CDR1 LNHDA, CDR2 SQIVND (reference sequence). The DNA for the CDR3 is TGTGCCAGTAGTATAGCTCAGGGGGCGGTGAGTGAGCAGTTCTTC. Translation gives CASSIAQGAVSEQFF.

This chain uses TRBV21-1 with TRBJ2-3; the D call of TRBD2 is as the table states it, not checked on the DNA. TRBV21-1 is a pseudogene segment. The CDR3 runs 16 residues. CDR3 sequence (DNA): TGTGCCAGCGCCAAGCCGGGAGCCGGTGGAACAGATACGCAGTATTTT. The encoded protein is CASAKPGAGGTDTQYF.

The chain links TRBV2 to TRBJ1-4; the D gene is possibly TRBD1 (6 bases). Germline V CDR1 and CDR2: SNHLY, FYNNEI. The CDR3 loop spans 13 amino acids. V lost 7 bases and J 6 bases, leaving 12 bases between the germline ends. This CDR3 reads CASTGQGHEKLFF. CDR3 nucleotides: TGTGCCAGCACCGGGCAGGGGCATGAAAAACTGTTTTTT. The entire variable domain, with the rest obtained from reference TRBV2 and TRBJ1-4, is as follows: EPEVTQTPSHQVTQMGQEVILRCVPISNHLYFYWYRQILGQKVEFLVSFYNNEISEKSEIFDDQFSVERPDGSNFTLKIRSTKLEDSAMYFCASTGQGHEKLFFGSGTQLSVL.